The 18 T cell receptor beta chains reported below all come from one sample, sequenced in a study of a mutant IDH1 vaccine in newly diagnosed glioma. Time point defined: week 47, end of study. The study gave 300 ug of mutant IDH1 20-mer peptide per vaccine dose, with topical imiquimod. Here immunoSEQ multiplex PCR was the method, and the copy in TCRdb shows in-frame clones only, minus some. The sample includes fewer than 70,000 clones, roughly four fifths seen only once; the top ten take 3.8%. These TCRs are of unknown antigen specificity. The source material was PBMCs, sampled from a glioma patient whose treatment included an IDH1 peptide vaccine. The receptors were gathered from a man younger than 45 with glioma.

This chain connects TRBV11-2 to TRBJ2-7; D is perhaps TRBD1 (6 bases). This CDR3 contains 16 residues. V was pared by 2 bases and J by 2 bases, with 16 bases between. The germline V gene encodes CDR1 SGHAT and CDR2 FQNNGV. The CDR3 DNA is TGTGCCAGCAGCTTAAGCCTGGGACAACTAACCTACGAGCAGTACTTC. It codes for CASSLSLGQLTYEQYF.

V usage is TRBV6-5 and J usage is TRBJ2-5; possible D gene TRBD2, 6 bases. This CDR3 has 15 amino acids. Germline V gene lookup returns CDR1 MNHEY and CDR2 SVGAGI. Trimming took 5 bases from V and 2 from J, leaving 15 bases between them. As DNA, the CDR3 is TGTGCCAGCAGTACCGGCGGGACTCTTCAAGAGACCCAGTACTTC. Translated: CASSTGGTLQETQYF.

The genes are TRBV2 and TRBJ2-5, with a tentative D call TRBD1 (5 bases). The ends were cut back, 6 bases at V and 2 bases at J, with 10 bases in the middle. Germline V gene lookup returns CDR1 SNHLY and CDR2 FYNNEI. The CDR3 totals 13 residues. CDR3 amino acids: CASRRQLQETQYF. The CDR3 DNA reads as TGTGCCAGCAGACGACAGTTACAAGAGACCCAGTACTTC.

The CDR3, as DNA: TGCGCCAGCAGTGAAGGGACCGGACTAGCGGGGGCCCTAGCCAAAAACATTCAGTACTTC. Translated, it gives CASSEGTGLAGALAKNIQYF. The chain recombines TRBV10-2 with TRBJ2-4; 13 nucleotides match TRBD2. This CDR3 comprises 20 residues. CDR1 is WSHSY, CDR2 SAAADI, per germline. V dropped 3 bases and J dropped 0; count of bases not matched to a gene: 11.

The J gene is TRBJ1-4, the V gene TRBV4-2; D may be TRBD1 (5 bases). The CDR3 totals 13 residues. Between the trimmed V and J ends, which lost 1 base and 11 bases, there was a span of 11 bases. Germline assignment: CDR1 LGHNA and CDR2 YNFKEQ. Here the CDR3 reads CASSQGERDKLFF. The DNA of the CDR3 is TGTGCCAGCAGCCAAGGGGAACGGGACAAACTGTTTTTT.

This clone was seen a few times. The V and J genes are TRBV19 and TRBJ2-1, with a possible D match to TRBD2 (7 bases). This CDR3 has 16 residues. Looked up from germline, CDR1 is LNHDA and CDR2 is SQIVND (reference sequence). V shed 0 bases and J shed 7 bases, with 16 bases lying between them. The CDR3 bases are TGTGCCAGTAGTATAGATCTGAGGGGGGGCCCTAATGAGCAGTTCTTC. It is translated as CASSIDLRGGPNEQFF.

The rearrangement uses TRBV11-2 and TRBJ1-1; weak D call: TRBD1 (5 bases). Germline V lookup: CDR1 SGHAT, CDR2 FQNNGV. The CDR3 runs 13 residues. V was clipped by 1 base and J by 6 bases, with 9 bases between them. CDR3 protein: CASSLVIGAEAFF. The CDR3 DNA sequence: TGTGCCAGCAGCTTAGTAATAGGGGCTGAAGCTTTCTTT.

The chain has TRBV18 and TRBJ2-5; tentatively, D is TRBD2 (6 bases). The length of the CDR3 is 15 residues. V lost 1 base and J lost 1, with 10 bases in between. The germline CDR1 and CDR2 sequences are KGHSH and LQKENI. CDR3 DNA sequence: TGTGCCAGCTCACCACGGGCGGAGGGCCAAGAGACCCAGTACTTC. It is translated as CASSPRAEGQETQYF. Supplemented by reference TRBV18 and TRBJ2-5, the full variable domain reads NAGVMQNPRHLVRRRGQEARLRCSPMKGHSHVYWYRQLPEEGLKFMVYLQKENIIDESGMPKERFSAEFPKEGPSILRIQQVVRGDSAAYFCASSPRAEGQETQYFGPGTRLLVL.

J is TRBJ1-4 and V is TRBV6-1, with D possibly being TRBD1 (6 bases). V was cut by 2 bases and J by 8 bases, with 12 bases left in between. CDR1 is MNHNS, CDR2 SASEGT, per germline. The CDR3 has 14 amino acids. The CDR3 coding sequence is TGTGCCAGCAGTGAAAGGGGGGGAGGGGAAAAACTGTTTTTT. Translation: CASSERGGGEKLFF.

Details on this clone: One end of the junction does not line up with germline, which may come from a read error. The J gene is TRBJ2-7, the V gene TRBV10-3; 12 bases are shared with TRBD1. CDR3 length: 16 residues. In germline, CDR1 is ENHRY, CDR2 SYGVKD. The CDR3 region has the DNA TGTGCCATCAGCTACACCTCCGGGACAGGGGGCTACGAGCGGTACTTC. It specifies CAISYTSGTGGYERYF.

This clone showed up just once. The chain uses TRBV28 and TRBJ2-7; D assignment may be TRBD1 or TRBD2 (5 bases each). The CDR3 covers 13 residues. Germline V gene lookup returns CDR1 MDHEN and CDR2 SYDVKM. V was trimmed by 3 bases and J by 6 bases, leaving 12 bases between them. The CDR3 coding sequence is TGTGCCAGCAGTTTCCGAGGGGTCGGCGAGCAGTACTTC. Its translation is CASSFRGVGEQYF.

The genes are TRBV6-1 and TRBJ2-7; 9 bases line up with TRBD1. Germline CDR1 reads MNHNS; CDR2 reads SASEGT. The CDR3 extends over 13 amino acids. The J segment lost 3 bases and the V segment lost 6 bases, leaving 3 bases of the junction unmatched. CDR3 sequence: CASSMTGGYEQYF. Written as DNA, the CDR3 is TGTGCCAGCAGCATGACAGGGGGCTACGAGCAGTACTTC.

The chain is built from TRBV5-6 and TRBJ2-1; TRBD2 aligns across 7 bases. The V gene's germline CDR1 is SGHDT and CDR2 YYEEEE. Losses at the gene ends were 4 bases for V and 3 bases for J; bases not matched to a gene: 7. This CDR3 is 15 amino acids long. The CDR3 reads CASSTGLVYYNEQFF. CDR3 sequence (DNA): TGTGCCAGCAGCACTGGACTAGTCTACTACAATGAGCAGTTCTTC.

The gene calls are TRBV18 and TRBJ1-2; 7 bases match TRBD1. The CDR3 is 13 amino acids. In germline, CDR1 is KGHSH, CDR2 LQKENI. J gave up 8 bases and V 3 bases, and 6 bases lay outside the gene matches. CDR3 region: CASSPGQGEGYTF. The CDR3 nucleotides are TGTGCCAGCTCACCGGGGCAGGGGGAAGGCTACACCTTC.

The chain recombines TRBV7-9 with TRBJ2-7; D ambiguous. Germline CDR1 reads SEHNR; CDR2 reads FQNEAQ (reference sequence). V lost 5 bases and J 2 bases, leaving 16 bases between the germline ends. This CDR3 is 15 amino acids long. The CDR3 nucleotides read TGTGCCAGCAGCCCGCGACTCGAACCCGCCTACGAGCAGTACTTC. As protein: CASSPRLEPAYEQYF.

The gene calls are TRBV4-1 and TRBJ2-3, with 13 bases lining up with TRBD2. Germline V gene data show CDR1 as MGHRA and CDR2 as YSYEKL. CDR3 size: 19 residues. With V trimmed by 1 base and J by 1 base, 8 bases remained unmatched. The CDR3 nucleotides are TGCGCCAGCAGCCAAGCTCCCCCCACTAGCGGGGGGGGCACAGATACGCAGTATTTT. It codes for CASSQAPPTSGGGTDTQYF.

This chain uses TRBV25-1 with TRBJ2-1, with 10 bases fitting TRBD1. The CDR3 is made up of 15 amino acids. Germline V gene data show CDR1 as MGHDK and CDR2 as SYGVNS. V was pared by 2 bases and J by 9 bases, with 7 bases of the junction left unmatched. CDR3 DNA sequence: TGTGCCAGCAGTGAAGGGACAGGGGTAGTTGGTGAGCAGTTCTTC. Amino acid sequence: CASSEGTGVVGEQFF. The complete variable domain, with remaining parts taken from reference TRBV25-1 and TRBJ2-1, reads EADIYQTPRYLVIGTGKKITLECSQTMGHDKMYWYQQDPGMELHLIHYSYGVNSTEKGDLSSESTVSRIRTEHFPLTLESARPSHTSQYLCASSEGTGVVGEQFFGPGTRLTVL.

CDR3 in DNA: TGCGCCAGTACCCTAGCGGGGGGAGCCAAAAACATTCAGTACTTC. The encoded protein is CASTLAGGAKNIQYF. The chain has TRBV5-1 and TRBJ2-4; 11 positions match TRBD2. V gave up 8 bases and J gave up 0 bases; unmatched junction bases: 4. Germline assignment: CDR1 SGHRS and CDR2 YFSETQ. The CDR3 length is 15 residues.